This T cell receptor (beta chain) was sequenced in a study of blood T cell repertoires in COVID-19. In the original analysis: For nucleated cells, counts were estimated from reference gene primer amplification. Sequencing used immunoSEQ multiplex PCR; TCRdb keeps in-frame clones, though not all of them. The V and J calls and the clone size are those of that table, but D and trimming were determined from the DNA. The sample includes around 170,000 clones, about 86% seen only once; the top ten take 14%. This CDR3 region has 18 residues. V was clipped by 1 base and J by 0 bases, with 19 bases between them. Germline loops: CDR1 SGHVS, CDR2 FNYEAQ.

The rearrangement joins TRBV7-6 to TRBJ2-7, with a weak D call TRBD2 (6 bases). The TCR originated in a man aged 25 to 40 with active or convalescent COVID-19. The material sequenced was peripheral blood. CDR3 coding DNA: TGTGCCAGCAGCTTAGAGTGGGGTGGGGGGAGTAGCTCCTACGAGCAGTACTTC. Encoded protein: CASSLEWGGGSSSYEQYF.